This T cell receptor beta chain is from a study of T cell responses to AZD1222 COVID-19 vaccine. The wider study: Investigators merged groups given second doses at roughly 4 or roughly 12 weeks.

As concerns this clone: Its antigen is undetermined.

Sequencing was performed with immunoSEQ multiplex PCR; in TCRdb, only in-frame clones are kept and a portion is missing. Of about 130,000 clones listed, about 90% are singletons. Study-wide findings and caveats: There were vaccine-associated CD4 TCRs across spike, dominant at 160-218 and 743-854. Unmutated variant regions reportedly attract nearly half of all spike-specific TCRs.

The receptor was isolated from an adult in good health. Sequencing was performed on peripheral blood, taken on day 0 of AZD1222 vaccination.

CDR3 sequence: CASSQDHQFNYGYTF. CDR3 nucleotides: TGTGCCAGCAGCCAAGATCACCAGTTTAACTATGGCTACACCTTC. The chain recombines TRBV3-1 (or the pseudogene TRBV3-2) with TRBJ1-2; D uncertain. The CDR3 covers 15 residues. V was pared by 0 bases and J by 1 base, with 9 bases between. Germline CDR1 is LGHDT and CDR2 is YNNKEL (reference sequence).